This is a list of T cell receptor beta chains from one sample in a study of OX40 agonist ivuxolimab in advanced cancers. Sequencing was performed with immunoSEQ multiplex PCR; in TCRdb, only in-frame clones are kept and a portion is missing. The table has some 43,000 clones, approximately 88% seen once. The sequences come from CD4+ or CD8+ T cells sorted from blood, collected in a trial of the OX40 agonist ivuxolimab. The receptors were gathered from an adult with an advanced solid tumor such as melanoma, head and neck, liver or kidney cancer. The conserved cysteine and the conserved F or W are not part of the CDR3 here.

TRBV7-2,TRBJ2-3,13,ASSLDLGGRDTQY
TRBV7-3,TRBJ2-3,14,ASSPDRARGTDTQY
TRBV5-4,TRBJ2-2,13,ASSPRGGVTGELF
TRBV19,TRBJ2-3,11,ASSRDHTDTQY
TRBV6-1,TRBJ2-7,12,ASNRDGETYEQY
TRBV9,TRBJ1-5,14,ASSEGEGARNQPQH
TRBV11-3,TRBJ2-3,13,ASSPGTTVTDTQY
TRBV4-1,TRBJ1-1,13,ASSQGGAAGTEAF
TRBV7-6,TRBJ1-5,11,ASSPQGAKPQH
TRBV10-1,TRBJ1-1,11,ASSKCPGCEAF
TRBV7-2,TRBJ2-4,14,ASSLGQGLGENIQY
TRBV6-6,TRBJ2-7,12,ASSLPGQLYEQY
TRBV14,TRBJ2-7,12,ASSASGRVYEQY
TRBV6-5,TRBJ2-2,13,ASSFRYPDSGELF
TRBV5-1,TRBJ2-7,10,ASNGDYYEQY
TRBV30,TRBJ1-4,13,AWTRGGVTNEKLF
TRBV2,TRBJ1-1,11,ASSVDFNTEAF
TRBV9,TRBJ1-4,14,ASSRDPDRRNEKLF
TRBV27,TRBJ2-7,12,ASRGAGGPREQY
TRBV6-5,TRBJ1-2,12,ASREGPSNYGYT
TRBV6-5,TRBJ1-2,13,ASSRNEGAYYGYT
TRBV5-1,TRBJ1-2,12,ASSLDDGGDGYT
TRBV28,TRBJ1-5,13,ASSLPMKGNQPQH
TRBV7-3,TRBJ1-1,13,ASSLTGGPYTEAF
TRBV29-1,TRBJ2-5,9,SSRLGEAQY
TRBV7-9,TRBJ1-1,11,ASSLEGGTEAF
TRBV28,TRBJ1-1,14,ASSSAGTLLNTEAF
TRBV25-1,TRBJ1-5,14,ASSESGTGGNQPQH
TRBV29-1,TRBJ2-7,12,SVEISRGHSEQY
TRBV5-3,TRBJ1-1,11,AGGGAMNTEAF
TRBV7-3,TRBJ2-1,13,ASSFSGTRVGEQF
TRBV19,TRBJ1-2,11,ASGDTVMDGYT
TRBV7-9,TRBJ2-1,15,ASSLESGQLSYNEQF
TRBV27,TRBJ2-7,11,ASSRTGNYEQY
TRBV7-2,TRBJ2-7,14,ASSKGLAVPAHEQY
TRBV12-5,TRBJ2-3,12,ASQIAGVTDTQY
TRBV7-2,TRBJ1-2,12,ASSLGSGTCGYT
TRBV5-6,TRBJ2-1,14,ASSGGWQRTGNEQF
TRBV19,TRBJ1-2,16,ASSRKPGQGPSNYGYT
TRBV9,TRBJ2-3,13,ASSPQGANTDTQY
TRBV2,TRBJ2-2,14,ASSGGDRVATGELF
TRBV5-1,TRBJ2-3,14,ASSLRDRGAVDTQY